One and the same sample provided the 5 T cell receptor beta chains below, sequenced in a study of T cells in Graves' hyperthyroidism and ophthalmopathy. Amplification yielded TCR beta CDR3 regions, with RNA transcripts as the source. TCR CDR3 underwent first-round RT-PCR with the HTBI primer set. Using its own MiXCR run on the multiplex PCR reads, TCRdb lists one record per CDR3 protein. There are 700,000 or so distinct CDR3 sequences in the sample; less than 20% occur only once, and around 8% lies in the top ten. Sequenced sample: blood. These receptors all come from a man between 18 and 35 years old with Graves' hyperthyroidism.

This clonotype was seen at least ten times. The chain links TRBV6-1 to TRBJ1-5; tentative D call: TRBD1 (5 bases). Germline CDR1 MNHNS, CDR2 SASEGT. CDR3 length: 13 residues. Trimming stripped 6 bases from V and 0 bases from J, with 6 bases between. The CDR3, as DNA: TGTGCCAGCAGAGGGGATAGCAATCAGCCCCAGCATTTT. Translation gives CASRGDSNQPQHF.

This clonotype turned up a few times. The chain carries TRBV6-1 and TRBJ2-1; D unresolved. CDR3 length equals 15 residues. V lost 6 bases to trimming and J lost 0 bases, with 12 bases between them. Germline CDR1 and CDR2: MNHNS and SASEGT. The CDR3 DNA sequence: TGTGCCAGCAGCCTACAGTCCTCCTCCTACAATGAGCAGTTCTTC. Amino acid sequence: CASSLQSSSYNEQFF.

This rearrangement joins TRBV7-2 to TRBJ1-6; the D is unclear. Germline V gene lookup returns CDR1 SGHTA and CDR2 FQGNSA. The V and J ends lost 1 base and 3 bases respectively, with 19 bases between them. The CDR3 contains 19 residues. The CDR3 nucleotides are TGTGCCAGCAGCTTAGACGAGAGGAGACGTCCGGTCTATAATTCACCCCTCCACTTT. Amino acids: CASSLDERRRPVYNSPLHF.

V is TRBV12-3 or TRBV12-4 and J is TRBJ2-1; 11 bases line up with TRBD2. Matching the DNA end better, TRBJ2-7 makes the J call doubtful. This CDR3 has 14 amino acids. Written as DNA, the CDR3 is TGTGCCAGCAGCCCACTAGCGGGAGTGAATGAGCAGTACTTC. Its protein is CASSPLAGVNEQYF.

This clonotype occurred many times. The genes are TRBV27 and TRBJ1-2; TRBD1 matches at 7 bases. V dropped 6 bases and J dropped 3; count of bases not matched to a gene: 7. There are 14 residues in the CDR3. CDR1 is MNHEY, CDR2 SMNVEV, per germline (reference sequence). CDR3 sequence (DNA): TGTGCCAGCAGCCCAGACAGGGTGGACTATGGCTACACCTTC. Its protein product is CASSPDRVDYGYTF.